One T cell receptor beta chain is described in this entry. The antigen is not known. The V gene lost 2 bases and the J gene lost 7 bases, with 6 bases spanning the gap. The CDR3 is 12 amino acids. In germline, CDR1 is SGHVS, CDR2 FNYEAQ. The data stem from a study of naive CD8 T cells in extremely preterm neonates. Libraries were prepared by immunoSEQ multiplex PCR; TCRdb keeps only in-frame clonotypes and omits some of them. The sample has fewer than 25,000 clones, around 89% seen once. General study points: Preterm CDR3s were shorter than older groups', with fewer N additions and less trimming. Shared CDR3 nucleotide sequences: preterm 2.5% to 3%, term around 0.4%, children about 0.028%, adults less than 0.011%. Preterm samples differed in productive template counts; sample size was small.

Extremely preterm deliveries at about 22-27 weeks of gestation provided the preterm samples. Pregnancies with fetal demise, active maternal HSV infection or known maternal HIV were excluded. The sample holds sorted live naive CD8+ CD45RA+CCR7+ T cells. This chain connects TRBV7-6 to TRBJ2-1, with a weak D call TRBD2 (6 bases). The sequence was collected from a boy who was born preterm. Sequencing used naive CD8+ T cells from cord blood. In nucleotides, the CDR3 is TGTGCCAGCAGCTTACTAGCGAATGAGCAGTTCTTC. It is translated as CASSLLANEQFF.